This T cell receptor beta chain was sequenced during a study of response to subunit inactivated influenza vaccine. Findings and caveats of the study: Every seasonal influenza vaccination brings in few new T cells, the authors suggested.

The V end lost 6 bases, the J end lost 4 bases, and 16 bases lay between the germline ends. Germline values: CDR1 MDHEN, CDR2 SYDVKM. The CDR3 totals 15 residues. This clonotype has only a few counts. Antigen: not known. TCRdb reanalysed the RT-PCR reads using MiXCR and keeps one entry per CDR3 protein. In the table there are under 200,000 distinct CDR3 sequences, about 10% of which are singletons. The chain combines TRBV28 with TRBJ2-1; D is undetermined. The origin of this receptor is a man in his fifties or sixties who received an inactivated influenza vaccine. The sequencing used CD8+ T cells sorted from PBMCs, collected about 24 months after vaccination. The CDR3 sequence: CASREGKHQYNEQFF. The CDR3 nucleotides are TGTGCCAGCAGGGAAGGAAAACACCAATACAATGAGCAGTTCTTC. The variable domain in full, with the rest retrieved from reference TRBV28 and TRBJ2-1, is DVKVTQSSRYLVKRTGEKVFLECVQDMDHENMFWYRQDPGLGLRLIYFSYDVKMKEKGDIPEGYSVSREKKERFSLILESASTNQTSMYLCASREGKHQYNEQFFGPGTRLTVL.